This TCR beta chain derives from a study of PD-L1 blockade in urothelial cancer. The CDR3 runs 19 residues. Germline CDR1 reads SGDLS; CDR2 reads YYNGEE. Unmatched junction bases numbered 7, after V lost 0 bases and J lost 2 bases. Regarding time point: pretreatment peripheral blood. Some clones are missing from TCRdb's copy, which holds only in-frame ones; the method was immunoSEQ multiplex PCR. The sample shows approximately 50,000 clones, roughly four fifths of them seen only once. The genes are TRBV9 and TRBJ2-6, with 11 bases matching TRBD2. This clonotype was sampled from a man in his 70s with urothelial cancer. This specimen was PBMCs, taken around atezolizumab (anti-PD-L1) treatment. The CDR3 region has the DNA TGTGCCAGCAGCGTAGATGTTAGCGGGAGGGTGGCTGGGGCCAACGTCCTGACTTTC. Residues: CASSVDVSGRVAGANVLTF. The full variable domain, rest sourced from reference TRBV9 and TRBJ2-6, is DSGVTQTPKHLITATGQRVTLRCSPRSGDLSVYWYQQSLDQGLQFLIQYYNGEERAKGNILERFSAQQFPDLHSELNLSSLELGDSALYFCASSVDVSGRVAGANVLTFGAGSRLTVL.